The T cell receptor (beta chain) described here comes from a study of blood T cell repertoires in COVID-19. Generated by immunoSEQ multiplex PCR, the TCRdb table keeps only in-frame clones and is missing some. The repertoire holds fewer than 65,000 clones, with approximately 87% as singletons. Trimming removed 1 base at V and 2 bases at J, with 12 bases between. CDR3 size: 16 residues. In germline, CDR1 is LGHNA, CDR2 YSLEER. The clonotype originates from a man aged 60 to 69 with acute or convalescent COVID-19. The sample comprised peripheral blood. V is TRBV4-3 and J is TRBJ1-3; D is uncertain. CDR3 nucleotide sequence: TGCGCCAGCAGCCAAGCTCGCGGGCGGGCTGGAAACACCATATATTTT. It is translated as CASSQARGRAGNTIYF.